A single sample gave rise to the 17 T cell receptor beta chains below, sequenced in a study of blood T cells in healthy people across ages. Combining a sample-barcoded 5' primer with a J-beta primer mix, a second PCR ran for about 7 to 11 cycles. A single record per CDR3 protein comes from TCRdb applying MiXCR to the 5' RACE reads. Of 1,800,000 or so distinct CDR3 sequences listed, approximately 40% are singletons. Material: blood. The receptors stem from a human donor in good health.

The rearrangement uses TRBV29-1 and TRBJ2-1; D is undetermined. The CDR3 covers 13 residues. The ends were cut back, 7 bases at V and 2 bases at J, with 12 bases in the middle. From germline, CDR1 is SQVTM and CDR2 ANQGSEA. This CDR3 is CSAEGTAYNEQFF. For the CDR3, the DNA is TGCAGCGCCGAAGGAACAGCCTACAATGAGCAGTTCTTC.

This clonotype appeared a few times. The CDR3 DNA sequence: TGCAGCGTTTATACAGGGGGTGGAGAGCAGTACTTC. Its translation is CSVYTGGGEQYF. The chain carries TRBV29-1 and TRBJ2-7, with 8 bases lining up with TRBD1. V lost 5 bases and J lost 7; bases outside the gene matches: 7. The CDR3 loop spans 12 amino acids. CDR1 is SQVTM, CDR2 ANQGSEA, per germline.

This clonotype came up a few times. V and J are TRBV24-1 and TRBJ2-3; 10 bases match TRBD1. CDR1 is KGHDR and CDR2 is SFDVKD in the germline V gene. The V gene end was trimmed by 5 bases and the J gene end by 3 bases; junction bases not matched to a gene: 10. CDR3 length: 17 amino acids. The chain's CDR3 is CATSALEGQGLTDTQYF. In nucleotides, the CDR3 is TGTGCCACCAGTGCCCTTGAGGGACAGGGGTTGACAGATACGCAGTATTTT.

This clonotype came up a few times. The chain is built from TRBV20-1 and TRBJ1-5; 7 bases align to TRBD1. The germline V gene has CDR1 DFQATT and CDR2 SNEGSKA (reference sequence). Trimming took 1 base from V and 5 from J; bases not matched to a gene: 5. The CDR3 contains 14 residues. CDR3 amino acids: CSARGDSQYQPQHF. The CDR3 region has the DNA TGCAGTGCTAGAGGGGACAGCCAATATCAGCCCCAGCATTTT.

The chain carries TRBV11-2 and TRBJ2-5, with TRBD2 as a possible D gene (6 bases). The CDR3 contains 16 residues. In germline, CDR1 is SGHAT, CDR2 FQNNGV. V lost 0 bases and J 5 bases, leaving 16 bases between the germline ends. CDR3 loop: CASSLDFAGPWETQYF. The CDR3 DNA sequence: TGTGCCAGCAGCTTAGATTTCGCGGGGCCCTGGGAGACCCAGTACTTC.

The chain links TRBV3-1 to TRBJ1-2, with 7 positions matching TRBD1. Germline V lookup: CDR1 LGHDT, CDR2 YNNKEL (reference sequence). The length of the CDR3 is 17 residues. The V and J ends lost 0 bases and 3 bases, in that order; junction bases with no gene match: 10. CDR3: CASSQDRTGPIDYGYTF. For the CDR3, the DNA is TGTGCCAGCAGCCAAGACCGGACAGGACCGATCGACTATGGCTACACCTTC.

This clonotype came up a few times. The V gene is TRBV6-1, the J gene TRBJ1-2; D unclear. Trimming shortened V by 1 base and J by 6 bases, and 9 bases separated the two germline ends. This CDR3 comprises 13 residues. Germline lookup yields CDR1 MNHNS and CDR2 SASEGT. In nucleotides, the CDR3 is TGTGCCAGCAGTGAAGGAACGGTGAATGGCTACACCTTC. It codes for CASSEGTVNGYTF.

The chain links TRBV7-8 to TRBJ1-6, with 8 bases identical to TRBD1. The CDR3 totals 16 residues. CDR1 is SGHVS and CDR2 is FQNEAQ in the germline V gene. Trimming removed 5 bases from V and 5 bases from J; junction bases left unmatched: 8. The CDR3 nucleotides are TGTGCCAGCAGCCCTCTCGACAGGGGACATAATTCACCCCTCCACTTT. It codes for CASSPLDRGHNSPLHF.

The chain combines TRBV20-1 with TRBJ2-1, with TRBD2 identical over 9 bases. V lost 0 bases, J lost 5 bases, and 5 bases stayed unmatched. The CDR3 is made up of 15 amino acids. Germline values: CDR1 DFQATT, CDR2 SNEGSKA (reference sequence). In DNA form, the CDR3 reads TGCAGTGCTAGAGATGGGCTAGCGGGGAACAATGAGCAGTTCTTC. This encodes CSARDGLAGNNEQFF.

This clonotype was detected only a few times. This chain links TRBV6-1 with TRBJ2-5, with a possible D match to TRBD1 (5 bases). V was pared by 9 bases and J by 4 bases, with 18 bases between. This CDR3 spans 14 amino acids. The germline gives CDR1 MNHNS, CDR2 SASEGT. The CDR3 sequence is CASGAVGSGETQYF. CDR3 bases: TGTGCCAGTGGGGCTGTAGGGTCGGGAGAGACCCAGTACTTC.

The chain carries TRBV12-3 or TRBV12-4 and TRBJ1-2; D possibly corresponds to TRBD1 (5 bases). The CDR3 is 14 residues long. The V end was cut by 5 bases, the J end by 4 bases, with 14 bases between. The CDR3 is CASSPDQGGYGYTF. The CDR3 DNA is TGTGCCAGCAGTCCCGATCAGGGCGGCTATGGCTACACCTTC.

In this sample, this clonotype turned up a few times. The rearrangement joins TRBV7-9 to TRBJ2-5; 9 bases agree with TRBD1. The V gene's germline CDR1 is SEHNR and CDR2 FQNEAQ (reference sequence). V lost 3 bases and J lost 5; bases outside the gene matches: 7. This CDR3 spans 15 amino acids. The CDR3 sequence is CASSFADRGLETQYF. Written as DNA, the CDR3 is TGTGCCAGCAGCTTTGCGGACAGGGGTTTGGAGACCCAGTACTTC.

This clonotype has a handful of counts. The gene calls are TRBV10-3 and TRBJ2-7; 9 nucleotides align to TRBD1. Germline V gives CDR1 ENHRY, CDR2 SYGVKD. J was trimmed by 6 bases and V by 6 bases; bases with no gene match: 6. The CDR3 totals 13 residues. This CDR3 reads CAIRGQGRLEQYF. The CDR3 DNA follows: TGTGCCATCAGGGGACAGGGCCGACTCGAGCAGTACTTC.

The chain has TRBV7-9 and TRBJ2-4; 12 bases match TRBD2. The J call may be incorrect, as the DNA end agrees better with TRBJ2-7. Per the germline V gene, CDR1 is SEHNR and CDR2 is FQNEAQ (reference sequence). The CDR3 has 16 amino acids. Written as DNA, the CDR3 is TGTGCCAGCAGCCCGGGACCGGGACTAGCGGGTGGCGAGCAGTACTTC. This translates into CASSPGPGLAGGEQYF.

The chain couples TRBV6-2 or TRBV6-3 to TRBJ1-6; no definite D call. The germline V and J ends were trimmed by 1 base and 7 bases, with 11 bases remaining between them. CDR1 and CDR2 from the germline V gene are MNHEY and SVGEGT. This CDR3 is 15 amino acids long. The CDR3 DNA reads TGTGCCAGCAGTTACTTTATGGTCATCAATTCACCCCTCCACTTT. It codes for CASSYFMVINSPLHF.

The CDR3 nucleotides read TGTGCCAGCAGCGTAGTTTCCCGGGGGAATGAGCAGTACTTC. The encoded protein is CASSVVSRGNEQYF. This chain uses TRBV9 with TRBJ2-4; maybe TRBD2 (6 bases). Trimming took 0 bases from V and 13 from J, leaving 17 bases between them. The CDR3 covers 14 residues. In germline, CDR1 is SGDLS, CDR2 YYNGEE.

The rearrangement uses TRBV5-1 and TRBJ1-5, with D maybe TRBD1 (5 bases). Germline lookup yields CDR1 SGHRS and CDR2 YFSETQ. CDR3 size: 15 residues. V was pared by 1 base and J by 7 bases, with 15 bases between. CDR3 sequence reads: CASSLIPAAGQPQHF. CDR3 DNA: TGCGCCAGCAGCTTGATTCCGGCTGCAGGGCAGCCCCAGCATTTT.